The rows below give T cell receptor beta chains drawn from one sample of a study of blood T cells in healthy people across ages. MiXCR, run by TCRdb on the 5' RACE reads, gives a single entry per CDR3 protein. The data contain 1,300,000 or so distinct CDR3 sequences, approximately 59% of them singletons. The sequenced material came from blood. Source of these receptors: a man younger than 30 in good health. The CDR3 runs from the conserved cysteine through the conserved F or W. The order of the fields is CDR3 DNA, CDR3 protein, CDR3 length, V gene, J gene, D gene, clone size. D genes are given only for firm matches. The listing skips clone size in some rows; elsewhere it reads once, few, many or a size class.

TGTGCCAGCAGTGATCAGGGGTTTAGTTGGAACGGCTACGAGCAGTACTTC	CASSDQGFSWNGYEQYF	17	TRBV6-1	TRBJ2-7	NA	few
TGTGCCAGCAGCCAAGTACTAGCGGGGAGCCGGGAGACCCAGTACTTC	CASSQVLAGSRETQYF	16	TRBV3-1	TRBJ2-5	TRBD2	few
TGCAGCGTTATCGGGACTAGTGGAGAGACCCAGTACTTC	CSVIGTSGETQYF	13	TRBV29-1	TRBJ2-5	TRBD2	NA
TGTGCCAGCAGCGTGGCTGTGGCCTATGGCTACACCTTC	CASSVAVAYGYTF	13	TRBV9	TRBJ1-2	NA	NA
TGTGCCAGCAGCTCCCAATGGGGGGGCCGGTACAATGAGCAGTTCTTC	CASSSQWGGRYNEQFF	16	TRBV11-2	TRBJ2-1	NA	NA
TGCAGTGCTCATCCGACAGGGCCCCACAATGAGCAGTTCTTC	CSAHPTGPHNEQFF	14	TRBV20-1	TRBJ2-1	TRBD1	NA
TGTGCCAGCAGCCAAGGTAGACGGGCAGATACGCAGTATTTT	CASSQGRRADTQYF	14	TRBV4-2	TRBJ2-3	NA	NA
TGTGCCACCACCCGAAGCGGGAATTCCTACAATGAGCAGTTCTTC	CATTRSGNSYNEQFF	15	TRBV15	TRBJ2-1	TRBD2	few
TGTGCCAGCGGATCGGGAGTCTCTAGCACAGATACGCAGTATTTT	CASGSGVSSTDTQYF	15	TRBV9	TRBJ2-3	NA	NA
TGTGCCAGCAGTCAAGCCGGACAGGGATCCCCAGCTAGCACAGATACGCAGTATTTT	CASSQAGQGSPASTDTQYF	19	TRBV6-1	TRBJ2-3	TRBD1	NA
TGTGCCAGCAGCCCGAGAAAAAGACTGAACACTGAAGCTTTCTTT	CASSPRKRLNTEAFF	15	TRBV12-3/TRBV12-4	TRBJ1-1	NA	NA
TGTGCCACCAGCAGAGATAAGGGCCGGGGGTCCTACGAGCAGTACTTC	CATSRDKGRGSYEQYF	16	TRBV15	TRBJ2-7	NA	NA
TGTGCCAGCAGTCCCGGGACATATAGCGGGGAGCCTTACAATGAGCAGTTCTTC	CASSPGTYSGEPYNEQFF	18	TRBV6-2/TRBV6-3	TRBJ2-1	TRBD2	NA
TGTGCCAGCAGTTTTCGACAGGTCAATGAGCAGTTCTTC	CASSFRQVNEQFF	13	TRBV27	TRBJ2-1	NA	once
TGCAGTGCTAGTTCGGACAGGGTCGATTCACCCCTCCACTTT	CSASSDRVDSPLHF	14	TRBV20-1	TRBJ1-6	TRBD1	NA
TGTGCCAGCAGCAGTCCCGGGACAGGGGTGGGTGAAGCTTTCTTT	CASSSPGTGVGEAFF	15	TRBV7-9	TRBJ1-1	TRBD1	NA
TGTGCCAGCAGCTTAGCCGGGGCCTTTAACTATGGCTACACCTTC	CASSLAGAFNYGYTF	15	TRBV7-9	TRBJ1-2	NA	few
TGTGCCAGCAGCCAAGATAACCGACTAGCAGTGAGGGAGACCCAGTACTTC	CASSQDNRLAVRETQYF	17	TRBV3-1	TRBJ2-5	TRBD2	NA
TGTGCCAGCAGCCCGGGGACCGTGGCAGATACGCAGTATTTT	CASSPGTVADTQYF	14	TRBV5-6	TRBJ2-3	NA	NA
TGTGCCAGCAGAATATGCATCAGGGAGAGGAGCAATCAGCCCCGGCATTTT	CASRICIRERSNQPRHF	17	TRBV21-1	TRBJ1-5	NA	NA
TGTGCCAGCAGCTTAGTAGGGGACAGGGATTACGAGCAGTACTTC	CASSLVGDRDYEQYF	15	TRBV7-2	TRBJ2-7	TRBD1	NA
TGCAGTGCTAATGCCGGGACTAGCGGGAAAAATGAGCAGTTCTTC	CSANAGTSGKNEQFF	15	TRBV20-1	TRBJ2-1	TRBD2	NA
TGTGCCAGCAGTTACCGGGCAGGGTGGGTCACAGATACGCAGTATTTT	CASSYRAGWVTDTQYF	16	TRBV6-5	TRBJ2-3	NA	NA
TGCGCCAGCAGCGGAAGGAGGGGATGGGCTAATGAAAAACTGTTTTTT	CASSGRRGWANEKLFF	16	TRBV4-1	TRBJ1-4	NA	NA
TGTGCCAGCAGTACTGGACAGGTGAGACTGTTTTTT	CASSTGQVRLFF	12	TRBV6-5	TRBJ1-4	TRBD1	NA
TGCGCCAGCAGCTCCAACAAAGAGACCCAGTACTTC	CASSSNKETQYF	12	TRBV5-1	TRBJ2-5	NA	few
TGTGCCAGCAGCTTAGGGCCGGGACAAAATGAGCAGTTCTTC	CASSLGPGQNEQFF	14	TRBV11-1	TRBJ2-1	NA	NA
TGTGCCAGCAGCTTAGCCGTGTTTCATGGTTCCTACAATGAGCAGTTCTTC	CASSLAVFHGSYNEQFF	17	TRBV7-2	TRBJ2-1	NA	NA
TGTGCCAGCAGCGTGGCTGGGACACTTCAAACCCAGTACTTC	CASSVAGTLQTQYF	14	TRBV28	TRBJ2-7	NA	NA
TGTGCCAGCAGCTCCCCAGGGGGCGCGGCTAACTATGGCTACACCTTC	CASSSPGGAANYGYTF	16	TRBV7-9	TRBJ1-2	TRBD1	NA
TGTGCCAGCAGTGAACTAGCGGGACCAGATACGCAGTATTTT	CASSELAGPDTQYF	14	TRBV6-1	TRBJ2-3	TRBD2	many
TGCAGCGTGGGACTAGCGGGGGTAGTCGTCCACAATGAGCAGTTCTTC	CSVGLAGVVVHNEQFF	16	TRBV29-1	TRBJ2-1	TRBD2	NA
TGTGCCAGCAGCGATGAGGGCTGGGGGGACACTGAAGCTTTCTTT	CASSDEGWGDTEAFF	15	TRBV7-9	TRBJ1-1	NA	NA
TGCAGTGCTAGAGCGGGGGGGACGGCAGATACGCAGTATTTT	CSARAGGTADTQYF	14	TRBV20-1	TRBJ2-3	TRBD2	NA
TGTACCAGCAGTAAACCGGGACTAGCGGGAGTTTTGGATACGCAGTATTTT	CTSSKPGLAGVLDTQYF	17	TRBV6-2/TRBV6-3	TRBJ2-3	TRBD2	NA
TGTGCCAGCAGCCCAACCCTCGGAGGCGGCACTTCCTACGAGCAGTACTTC	CASSPTLGGGTSYEQYF	17	TRBV12-3/TRBV12-4	TRBJ2-7	NA	NA
TGCGCCAGCAGCTTTTGGGCAGGGCAGGACGAGCAGTACTTC	CASSFWAGQDEQYF	14	TRBV5-1	TRBJ2-7	NA	NA
TGTGCCAGCAGCCAATGGACAGAGGTTGAAAAACTGTTTTTT	CASSQWTEVEKLFF	14	TRBV6-5	TRBJ1-4	NA	NA
TGTGCCAGCAGCGAAGCTGGACGGCCCTCTGGGGCCAACGTCCTGACTTTC	CASSEAGRPSGANVLTF	17	TRBV5-6	TRBJ2-6	NA	NA
TGTGCCAGCAGCTTACAGGGCTCGTCCTACGAGCAGTACTTC	CASSLQGSSYEQYF	14	TRBV27	TRBJ2-7	NA	many
TGTGCCAGCAGTCCGTACAGGCGCACAGATACGCAGTATTTT	CASSPYRRTDTQYF	14	TRBV27	TRBJ2-3	NA	NA
TGCGCCAGCAGCCAATACCCGGGACAGGAGTTGACAGATACGCAGTATTTT	CASSQYPGQELTDTQYF	17	TRBV4-1	TRBJ2-3	TRBD1	NA
TGTGCCAGCAGTTTAAGTACGGGAGCCGCGGGGTCCTACGAGCAGTACTTC	CASSLSTGAAGSYEQYF	17	TRBV28	TRBJ2-7	NA	once
TGTGCCAGCAGTCCGGACGGTCGGAGAAACACCATATATTTT	CASSPDGRRNTIYF	14	TRBV7-9	TRBJ1-3	NA	NA
TGTGCCAGCACCGCCCACTACGAGCAGTACTTC	CASTAHYEQYF	11	TRBV7-2	TRBJ2-7	NA	NA
TGTGCCAGCAGCTTAATTCCGGGGACAGGGGACGAGCAGTACTTC	CASSLIPGTGDEQYF	15	TRBV7-9	TRBJ2-7	TRBD1	NA
TGCGCCAGCAGCTTGGCCGAGGGACCCTACAATGAGCAGTTCTTC	CASSLAEGPYNEQFF	15	TRBV5-1	TRBJ2-1	NA	NA
TGTGCCAGCAGTCGGGACAGGGACGGCTACACCTTC	CASSRDRDGYTF	12	TRBV6-5	TRBJ1-2	TRBD1	few
TGTGCCAGCAGCTTCGTTAGCGGGGATTACGAGCAGTACTTC	CASSFVSGDYEQYF	14	TRBV7-2	TRBJ2-7	TRBD2	NA
TGCAGCGTCTACGACAGGGAAATCGGCACAGATACGCAGTATTTT	CSVYDREIGTDTQYF	15	TRBV29-1	TRBJ2-3	TRBD1	few
TGTGCCAGCAGTGACGAGGGGAGTACCTACGAGCAGTACTTC	CASSDEGSTYEQYF	14	TRBV6-1	TRBJ2-7	NA	NA
TGTGCCACCAGTGACCCCAGGACGGACGAGCAGTACTTC	CATSDPRTDEQYF	13	TRBV24-1	TRBJ2-7	NA	NA
TGTGCCAGCAGTATAGCGGAGCCGGCGGATACGCAGTATTTT	CASSIAEPADTQYF	14	TRBV27	TRBJ2-3	NA	few
TGTGCCAGCAGCCAAGATCAGTACGACTCTGGAAACACCATATATTTT	CASSQDQYDSGNTIYF	16	TRBV14	TRBJ1-3	NA	NA
TGTGCCAGCAGTGATTGGACTTCCGCCTACGAGCAGTACTTC	CASSDWTSAYEQYF	14	TRBV6-1	TRBJ2-7	NA	NA